This T cell receptor beta chain appears in the sequencing data of a study of Ad26.COV2.S vaccination and SARS-CoV-2 variants. About the research overall: Vaccine-arm donor from the placebo-controlled COV1001 Ad26.COV2.S trial. Ad26.COV2.S shots went into the muscle once or twice, 56 days apart.

Described treatment: some 20 received Ad26.COV2.S at low or high dose, single or two shots; about 5 received placebo; per-sample allocation not given. Specimen acquisition occurred on day 63 following the initial vaccine or placebo injection. An Ad26 vector carrying the Wuhan-strain SARS-CoV-2 spike served as the vaccine. Germline V gene lookup returns CDR1 MGHRA and CDR2 YSYEKL. V lost 4 bases and J 3 bases, leaving 16 bases between the germline ends. The CDR3 sequence is 15 residues long. Sequencing was performed with immunoSEQ multiplex PCR; in TCRdb, only in-frame clones are kept and a portion is missing. Here the sample spans hundreds of thousands of clones, 75% to 90% being singletons.

Sample: peripheral blood, taken in a trial of Ad26.COV2.S vaccine versus placebo. The sequence was collected from a person aged 18-65 years who received the Ad26.COV2.S COVID-19 vaccine or a placebo. The J gene is TRBJ2-7, the V gene TRBV4-1, with a weak D call TRBD2 (6 bases). For the CDR3, the DNA is TGCGCCAGCAGCCGAGGATCGGGGGACCTCTACGAGCAGTACTTC. Translation gives CASSRGSGDLYEQYF.